The clone carrying this TCR beta chain was seen a few times. No antigen is known for it. Treatment given: oral pan-JAK inhibitor, 5-10 mg twice daily. This record comes from a study of CD8+ T cells in alopecia areata. Study-wide findings and caveats: For patients receiving tofacitinib, scalp clonality and expanded CD8+ clones among the top 100 significantly decreased. Among patients, TCR sharing was less clear than in mice, a difference possibly due in part to HLA diversity in the patient population.

CDR1 and CDR2 from the germline V gene are LNHDA and SQIVND (reference sequence). The CDR3 covers 12 residues. V shed 11 bases and J shed 1 base, with 11 bases lying between them. Sequencing relied on a cDNA template that was reverse transcribed from extracted RNA. Method: immunoSEQ multiplex PCR; TCRdb's copy keeps in-frame clones and lacks some. The sample carries 270,000 or so clones, roughly 60% recorded once. The sequence came from a human donor with alopecia areata. The J gene is TRBJ1-2, the V gene TRBV19; the D is unclear. The source material was CD4+ T cells sorted from blood, sampled at week 24, from a patient treated with tofacitinib. CDR3 sequence reads: CAAKDLNYGYTF. The CDR3 DNA sequence: TGTGCCGCTAAGGATCTTAACTATGGCTACACCTTC.